This TCR beta chain was observed in a study of siplizumab effects on memory and regulatory T cells. The table came from immunoSEQ multiplex PCR; TCRdb's copy has only in-frame clones and leaves some out. Of around 95,000 clones in the sample, less than 95% were seen once. V was trimmed by 1 base and J by 3 bases, leaving 14 bases between them. The CDR3 covers 16 residues. CDR1 and CDR2 from the germline V gene are LNHNV and YYDKDF (reference sequence). Sequenced input: non-Treg CD4+ T cells sorted from blood. The chain uses TRBV15 and TRBJ2-3; possibly TRBD1 for D (8 bases). The clonotype comes from a human donor in good health. Here the CDR3 reads CATSRGGQGGTDTQYF. The CDR3 bases are TGTGCCACCAGCAGAGGAGGACAGGGAGGGACAGATACGCAGTATTTT.